The present entry profiles one T cell receptor (beta chain) with its context. The sample originates from a study of blood T cell repertoires in COVID-19. CDR1 is SGHNT, CDR2 YENEEA, per germline. Trimming removed 1 base from V and 6 bases from J, with 11 bases in between. The CDR3 length is 14 residues. Measured with immunoSEQ multiplex PCR; TCRdb has only the in-frame clones, and not every one. This table holds roughly 500,000 clones, 75% to 90% found once. The rearrangement links TRBV11-3 to TRBJ2-3; D gene uncertain. The TCR sequence derives from a human donor in a cohort sampled during active COVID-19. Input material: peripheral blood. CDR3 region: CASSLGPGQDTQYF. The CDR3 DNA sequence: TGTGCCAGCAGCTTAGGTCCAGGCCAGGATACGCAGTATTTT.